These 20 T cell receptor beta chains were sequenced from one sample in a study of shared clonotypes between healthy human individuals. Assay: immunoSEQ multiplex PCR; the TCRdb copy retains only in-frame clones and omits some. Here the sample spans hundreds of thousands of clones, around 78% being singletons. The sample taken for sequencing was PBMCs. The receptors derive from a woman aged 40 to 55 in good health. Some clones in this sample may be carry-over from other donors' samples.

Regarding this clone: A read error may account for a junction end that differs from germline. The chain couples TRBV11-3 to TRBJ2-2; D unclear. The CDR3 contains 15 residues. Per the germline V gene, CDR1 is SGHNT and CDR2 is YENEEA. The CDR3 DNA is TGTGCCAGCAGCCAAAGTCTAGGGAACGCCGGGGAGCTGTTTTTT. It encodes CASSQSLGNAGELFF.

The chain recombines TRBV5-1 with TRBJ2-2, with a possible D match to TRBD1 (6 bases). Germline assignment: CDR1 SGHRS and CDR2 YFSETQ. Between the trimmed V and J ends, which lost 7 bases and 0 bases, there was a span of 13 bases. The CDR3 has 15 residues. CDR3 residues: CASQLDSANTGELFF. In DNA, the CDR3 is TGCGCCAGCCAGCTGGACAGCGCGAACACCGGGGAGCTGTTTTTT.

This clone was counted a single time. The chain couples TRBV28 to TRBJ2-2; tentatively, D is TRBD2 (6 bases). Trimming took off 11 bases at V and 2 bases at J, with 12 bases between the two ends. This CDR3 comprises 13 residues. Germline V gene sequence: CDR1 MDHEN, CDR2 SYDVKM. CDR3 bases: TGTGCCGCGGGGCCCTATAACACCGGGGAGCTGTTTTTT. This gives the protein CAAGPYNTGELFF.

The chain has TRBV2 and TRBJ2-7, with 7 positions matching TRBD2. The germline gives CDR1 SNHLY, CDR2 FYNNEI. The V and J ends lost 6 bases and 2 bases, in that order; junction bases with no gene match: 1. The length of the CDR3 is 12 residues. The DNA for the CDR3 is TGTGCCAGCAGAGGACTAGCCTACGAGCAGTACTTC. It specifies CASRGLAYEQYF.

The chain employs TRBV9 and TRBJ1-3; D uncertain. The CDR3 has 15 amino acids. Trimming shortened V by 2 bases and J by 0 bases, and 9 bases separated the two germline ends. Germline V CDR1 and CDR2: SGDLS, YYNGEE. Here the CDR3 DNA reads TGTGCCAGCAGCGTGGGCGGATTCTCTGGAAACACCATATATTTT. Translation gives CASSVGGFSGNTIYF.

The V call is TRBV9, the J call TRBJ2-2; possible D gene TRBD1, 6 bases. Germline V gives CDR1 SGDLS, CDR2 YYNGEE. V shed 1 base and J shed 3 bases, with 13 bases lying between them. CDR3 length: 16 residues. The CDR3 DNA follows: TGTGCCAGCAGCGTAAACAGGGTGGATTACACCGGGGAGCTGTTTTTT. Protein: CASSVNRVDYTGELFF. The complete variable domain, with remaining parts taken from reference TRBV9 and TRBJ2-2, reads DSGVTQTPKHLITATGQRVTLRCSPRSGDLSVYWYQQSLDQGLQFLIQYYNGEERAKGNILERFSAQQFPDLHSELNLSSLELGDSALYFCASSVNRVDYTGELFFGEGSRLTVL.

The chain employs TRBV28 and TRBJ2-7; tentatively, D is TRBD2 (5 bases). This CDR3 has 15 amino acids. Germline V gene sequence: CDR1 MDHEN, CDR2 SYDVKM. V lost 2 bases to trimming and J lost 1 base, with 12 bases between them. CDR3 protein: CASSLVGSLSYEQYF. CDR3 DNA: TGTGCCAGCAGTTTAGTTGGGAGCCTTTCCTACGAGCAGTACTTC.

This clone was seen a few times. The chain recombines TRBV27 with TRBJ2-5; D is tentatively TRBD1 or TRBD2 (5 bases each). Germline CDR1 MNHEY, CDR2 SMNVEV (reference sequence). V was trimmed by 5 bases and J by 5 bases, leaving 18 bases between them. CDR3 length: 15 amino acids. The CDR3: CASSPLRGPRETQYF. The CDR3 DNA is TGTGCCAGCAGTCCCCTGAGGGGCCCCCGTGAGACCCAGTACTTC.

The V call is TRBV4-2, the J call TRBJ1-1; possibly TRBD1 for D (5 bases). Germline values: CDR1 LGHNA, CDR2 YNFKEQ. The CDR3 spans 15 residues. V shed 4 bases and J shed 5 bases, with 17 bases lying between them. The DNA of the CDR3 is TGTGCCAGCAGCCTTATAACGGGACTTGCTACTGAAGCTTTCTTT. Protein product: CASSLITGLATEAFF.

This clone is a singleton in its sample. The V gene is TRBV11-3, the J gene TRBJ2-2, with D maybe TRBD1 (6 bases). Per germline, CDR1 SGHNT and CDR2 YENEEA. The CDR3 sequence is 14 residues long. V was shortened by 0 bases and J by 7 bases, with 9 bases between the two germline ends. CDR3 nucleotide sequence: TGTGCCAGCAGCTTAGAGGGGGCCGGCGGGGAGCTGTTTTTT. Its translation: CASSLEGAGGELFF.

This chain connects TRBV7-2 to TRBJ1-3, with a possible D match to TRBD1 (5 bases). The germline V gene has CDR1 SGHTA and CDR2 FQGNSA. The CDR3 length is 16 residues. Between the trimmed V and J ends, which lost 5 bases and 0 bases, there was a span of 14 bases. The CDR3 sequence is CASSPEDIDSGNTIYF. The CDR3 DNA sequence: TGTGCCAGCAGCCCAGAGGACATCGACTCTGGAAACACCATATATTTT.

The V call is TRBV18, the J call TRBJ2-7; possibly TRBD2 for D (6 bases). Trimming removed 3 bases at V and 7 bases at J, with 22 bases between. This CDR3 spans 16 amino acids. Per germline, CDR1 KGHSH and CDR2 LQKENI. The DNA for the CDR3 is TGTGCCAGCTCACCCACGGACTATCTGCGAACGGGGGAGCAGTACTTC. Amino acids: CASSPTDYLRTGEQYF. The entire variable domain, with the rest obtained from reference TRBV18 and TRBJ2-7, is as follows: NAGVMQNPRHLVRRRGQEARLRCSPMKGHSHVYWYRQLPEEGLKFMVYLQKENIIDESGMPKERFSAEFPKEGPSILRIQQVVRGDSAAYFCASSPTDYLRTGEQYFGPGTRLTVT.

In this sample, this clone turned up once. The same CDR3 also results from other DNA sequences found in this sample. This chain joins TRBV18 and TRBJ2-5, with unresolved D. This CDR3 is 11 amino acids long. The ends were cut back, 6 bases at V and 2 bases at J, with 4 bases in the middle. Looked up from germline, CDR1 is KGHSH and CDR2 is LQKENI. CDR3 sequence (DNA): TGTGCCAGCTCCCCTCAAGAGACCCAGTACTTC. Encoded protein: CASSPQETQYF.

This clone was counted a few times. The chain joins TRBV2 to TRBJ1-4, with no clear D. Germline V gene sequence: CDR1 SNHLY, CDR2 FYNNEI. This CDR3 spans 13 amino acids. Between the trimmed V and J ends, which lost 4 bases and 8 bases, there was a span of 11 bases. The CDR3 DNA reads as TGTGCCAGCAGTGCAAGGGAAAGGGAAAAACTGTTTTTT. This codes for CASSAREREKLFF. Drawing the rest from reference TRBV2 and TRBJ1-4, the complete variable domain is EPEVTQTPSHQVTQMGQEVILRCVPISNHLYFYWYRQILGQKVEFLVSFYNNEISEKSEIFDDQFSVERPDGSNFTLKIRSTKLEDSAMYFCASSAREREKLFFGSGTQLSVL.

This chain connects TRBV18 to TRBJ2-6, with D uncertain. The CDR3 contains 17 residues. CDR1 is KGHSH and CDR2 is LQKENI in the germline V gene. V was cut by 2 bases and J by 1 base, with 12 bases left in between. The CDR3 DNA follows: TGTGCCAGCTCACCATCCCGGGCTGGATCTGGGGCCAACGTCCTGACTTTC. Its translation: CASSPSRAGSGANVLTF.

The chain combines TRBV5-8 with TRBJ1-1; tentatively, D is TRBD1 (6 bases). The CDR3 has 15 amino acids. Germline assignment: CDR1 SGHTS and CDR2 YDEGEE. V was cut by 5 bases and J by 1 base, with 15 bases left in between. The CDR3: CASSKRGGSNTEAFF. CDR3 coding DNA: TGTGCCAGCAGTAAACGCGGGGGCTCGAACACTGAAGCTTTCTTT.

To note about this clone: Other DNA sequences in this specimen translate into the identical CDR3. This sequence joins TRBV7-9 and TRBJ1-1, with a tentative D call TRBD1 (6 bases). The V gene's germline CDR1 is SEHNR and CDR2 FQNEAQ (reference sequence). The CDR3 runs 14 residues. V was clipped by 3 bases and J by 1 base, with 9 bases between them. CDR3 coding DNA: TGTGCCAGCAGCTTGGCACAGGGGAACACTGAAGCTTTCTTT. Its translation is CASSLAQGNTEAFF.

Concerning this clone: The junction and the germline gene differ at one end; a read error may be behind it. Other nucleotide sequences from this sample produce the same CDR3. The rearrangement uses TRBV5-1 and TRBJ2-1; TRBD2 matches 7 bases. The germline CDR1 and CDR2 sequences are SGHRS and YFSETQ. This CDR3 has 15 amino acids. The CDR3 spells CASSLDLADWNEQFF. CDR3 coding DNA: TGCGCCAGCAGCTTGGACCTAGCGGACTGGAATGAGCAATTCTTC.

Comments on this clone: In the same sample, other DNA sequences code for this CDR3. V is TRBV2 and J is TRBJ2-2, with D perhaps matching TRBD2 (5 bases). The CDR3 is 12 amino acids. The V end was cut by 7 bases, the J end by 4 bases, with 7 bases between. Germline V lookup: CDR1 SNHLY, CDR2 FYNNEI. CDR3 sequence: CASTLVTGELFF. The DNA of the CDR3 is TGTGCCAGCACACTAGTCACCGGGGAGCTGTTTTTT.

Of note for this clone: The identical CDR3 is also encoded by other nucleotide sequences in the sample. This chain joins TRBV15 and TRBJ2-7, with a possible D match to TRBD2 (6 bases). CDR3 length: 12 residues. Germline V lookup: CDR1 LNHNV, CDR2 YYDKDF (reference sequence). V was shortened by 8 bases and J by 3 bases, with 11 bases between the two germline ends. CDR3 DNA: TGTGCCACCTCGGGACTTGGCTACGAGCAGTACTTC. Translating it yields CATSGLGYEQYF.